Shown below are 28 T cell receptor beta chains from a single sample sequenced in a study of blood T cell repertoires in COVID-19. TCRdb's copy holds only in-frame clones and misses some; the assay was immunoSEQ multiplex PCR. The sample has a few hundred thousand clones, roughly four fifths seen once. The sequencing sample was made of PBMCs or T cells enriched from blood (not recorded which). The receptor source for this set is a man aged 35 to 55 who had recovered from COVID-19.

The chain carries TRBV19 and TRBJ2-7, with TRBD2 as a possible D gene (5 bases). Germline assignment: CDR1 LNHDA and CDR2 SQIVND (reference sequence). Trimming removed 5 bases from V and 4 bases from J, with 12 bases in between. This CDR3 contains 13 residues. As DNA, the CDR3 is TGTGCCAGTAGTTCCGGAGGAGAGTACGAGCAGTACTTC. Protein product: CASSSGGEYEQYF.

V usage is TRBV9 and J usage is TRBJ1-6; no firm D call. The CDR3 is 13 amino acids. The germline V gene has CDR1 SGDLS and CDR2 YYNGEE. Trimming left V 2 bases short and J 8 bases short, with 8 bases between. The CDR3 region is CASSVQDYSPLHF. Here the CDR3 DNA reads TGTGCCAGCAGCGTGCAGGATTATTCACCCCTCCACTTT.

This clone was picked up one time. The chain couples TRBV24-1 to TRBJ2-1; 7 nucleotides line up with TRBD2. CDR1 is KGHDR and CDR2 is SFDVKD in the germline V gene. This CDR3 has 13 residues. J lost 5 bases, V lost 8 bases, and 5 bases had no gene match. The CDR3 nucleotides are TGTGCCACCATGCGGGGAGGGGACAATGAGCAGTTCTTC. Encoded protein: CATMRGGDNEQFF.

The J gene is TRBJ1-1, the V gene TRBV5-1; D possibly corresponds to TRBD1 (6 bases). In germline, CDR1 is SGHRS, CDR2 YFSETQ. Trimming removed 2 bases from V and 5 bases from J, with 16 bases in between. The CDR3 extends over 15 amino acids. CDR3 loop: CASSFSTGLGTEAFF. The CDR3 DNA reads TGCGCCAGCAGCTTTTCAACAGGGTTGGGGACTGAAGCTTTCTTT.

The rearrangement joins TRBV19 to TRBJ1-1, with 8 bases that match TRBD1. This CDR3 spans 16 amino acids. Germline V gene data show CDR1 as LNHDA and CDR2 as SQIVND (reference sequence). V trimming: 9 bases; J trimming: 1 base; junction bases outside the gene matches: 13. The CDR3 DNA reads TGTGCCAGCAAGGACAGGGCGGCAGGGACGAACACTGAAGCTTTCTTT. As protein: CASKDRAAGTNTEAFF.

The chain uses TRBV12-5 and TRBJ2-5, with D possibly being TRBD1 (6 bases). Trimming took off 7 bases at V and 1 base at J, with 16 bases between the two ends. This CDR3 contains 15 residues. CDR1 is LGHNT and CDR2 is FRNRAP in the germline V gene. DNA for the CDR3: TGTGCTAGTGCCCAAAACCAGGGGCTCCAAGAGACCCAGTACTTC. Translation gives CASAQNQGLQETQYF.

This chain connects TRBV30 to TRBJ1-2; a possible D gene is TRBD1 (5 bases). V lost 1 base and J lost 3, with 9 bases in between. Germline CDR1 reads GTSNPN; CDR2 reads SVGIG (reference sequence). The CDR3 covers 13 residues. The CDR3 here is CAWSGQTYYGYTF. CDR3 DNA: TGTGCCTGGAGTGGACAGACCTACTATGGCTACACCTTC.

The J gene is TRBJ1-5, the V gene TRBV2; 12 bases map to TRBD1. Trimming cost V 8 bases and J 2 bases; bases outside gene matches: 7. Germline-derived CDR1 and CDR2 are SNHLY and FYNNEI. This CDR3 has 16 amino acids. The CDR3 reads CASAGTGGGGNQPQHF. The CDR3 region has the DNA TGTGCCAGCGCCGGGACAGGGGGCGGTGGCAATCAGCCCCAGCATTTT.

This chain links TRBV27 with TRBJ1-6, with a tentative D call TRBD1 (5 bases). The CDR3 is 16 residues long. The germline V gene encodes CDR1 MNHEY and CDR2 SMNVEV (reference sequence). The V gene lost 5 bases and the J gene lost 4 bases, with 15 bases spanning the gap. CDR3 DNA: TGTGCCAGCAGTCCCGACAGCGAACCTTATAATTCACCCCTCCACTTT. Its protein is CASSPDSEPYNSPLHF.

V usage is TRBV5-5 and J usage is TRBJ1-2, with TRBD1 matching 7 bases. CDR1 is SGHKS, CDR2 YYEKEE, per germline (reference sequence). J was trimmed by 5 bases and V by 4 bases; bases with no gene match: 8. This CDR3 has 14 residues. This CDR3 reads CASSLQGDRYGYTF. DNA for the CDR3: TGTGCCAGCAGCCTGCAGGGGGATCGGTATGGCTACACCTTC.

The rearrangement links TRBV12-5 to TRBJ2-2, with a weak D call TRBD1 (5 bases). Trimming cost V 5 bases and J 2 bases, with 12 bases left between them. Germline V CDR1 and CDR2: LGHNT, FRNRAP. This CDR3 is built from 15 residues. The CDR3 DNA follows: TGTGCTAGTGGTCCCCGGACACCTAACACCGGGGAGCTGTTTTTT. It codes for CASGPRTPNTGELFF.

The rearrangement uses TRBV7-2 and TRBJ1-2, with 10 bases identical to TRBD1. The length of the CDR3 is 17 residues. Germline assignment: CDR1 SGHTA and CDR2 FQGNSA. The trim removed 5 bases at V and 4 bases at J, leaving 13 bases unmatched. DNA of the CDR3: TGTGCCAGCAGCGCCAGAGGACAGGGGGGGTTAGGCTATGGCTACACCTTC. This gives the protein CASSARGQGGLGYGYTF. The full variable domain, in which reference TRBV7-2 and TRBJ1-2 provide the parts outside the CDR3, is GAGVSQSPSNKVTEKGKDVELRCDPISGHTALYWYRQSLGQGLEFLIYFQGNSAPDKSGLPSDRFSAERTGGSVSTLTIQRTQQEDSAVYLCASSARGQGGLGYGYTFGSGTRLTVV.

This chain uses TRBV6-5 with TRBJ1-5; possibly TRBD1 for D (5 bases). V lost 6 bases and J 4 bases, leaving 10 bases between the germline ends. CDR3 size: 13 residues. Germline CDR1 is MNHEY and CDR2 is SVGAGI. In nucleotides, the CDR3 is TGTGCCAGCAGACAGGTGAATAATCAGCCCCAGCATTTT. Translating gives CASRQVNNQPQHF.

The chain recombines TRBV5-1 with TRBJ1-3, with D perhaps TRBD1 (5 bases). The CDR3 has 16 amino acids. The V end was cut by 2 bases, the J end by 1 base, with 13 bases between. In germline, CDR1 is SGHRS, CDR2 YFSETQ. The CDR3 nucleotides are TGCGCCAGCAGCTTACTACCCTCAGGGTCTGGAAACACCATATATTTT. It yields the protein CASSLLPSGSGNTIYF.

The gene calls are TRBV21-1 and TRBJ1-4; TRBD1, the D gene given by the table, was not confirmed from the DNA. TRBV21-1 has pseudogene status. The CDR3 has 15 residues. DNA of the CDR3: TGTGCCAGCAGCAAAGCCCGCGGACAGGACGAAAAACTGTTTTTT. Amino acids: CASSKARGQDEKLFF.

V usage is TRBV6-5 and J usage is TRBJ2-1, with D uncertain. The CDR3 is 15 amino acids. Trimming removed 3 bases at V and 2 bases at J, with 11 bases between. Germline assignment: CDR1 MNHEY and CDR2 SVGAGI. The DNA of the CDR3 is TGTGCCAGCAGTTATCTTGCAGGAACCTACAATGAGCAGTTCTTC. It is translated as CASSYLAGTYNEQFF.

The rearrangement links TRBV12-3 or TRBV12-4 to TRBJ2-1; 8 bases fit TRBD1. V shed 4 bases, J shed 12 bases, and the junction held 2 bases outside the gene matches. CDR3 length equals 11 residues. DNA for the CDR3: TGTGCCAGCAGTTACAGGGGGAGGCAGTTCTTC. This encodes CASSYRGRQFF.

The J gene is TRBJ2-1, the V gene TRBV7-2; 8 bases fit TRBD2. CDR1 SGHTA and CDR2 FQGNSA come from the germline V gene. The CDR3 extends over 17 amino acids. V shed 5 bases, J shed 7 bases, and the junction held 16 bases outside the gene matches. The CDR3 DNA follows: TGTGCCAGCAGCCCTGAGGGGGGACTAGTCTCTGCAAATGAGCAGTTCTTC. It codes for CASSPEGGLVSANEQFF.

The chain combines TRBV6-5 with TRBJ1-1, with TRBD1 matching 7 bases. Per germline, CDR1 MNHEY and CDR2 SVGAGI. The CDR3 totals 13 residues. V was clipped by 6 bases and J by 4 bases; unmatched bases: 5. CDR3 sequence: CASSLQGLTEAFF. The CDR3 bases are TGTGCCAGCAGCTTACAGGGGCTCACTGAAGCTTTCTTT.

V usage is TRBV5-1 and J usage is TRBJ2-5, with TRBD2 identical over 10 bases. This CDR3 contains 15 residues. In germline, CDR1 is SGHRS, CDR2 YFSETQ. V shed 1 base and J 4 bases; nucleotides not matched to a gene: 4. The CDR3 spells CASSLLAGVLETQYF. CDR3 in DNA: TGCGCCAGCAGCTTGCTAGCGGGAGTTTTAGAGACCCAGTACTTC.

The V and J genes are TRBV29-1 and TRBJ1-2, with 7 bases aligning to TRBD1. Germline V gives CDR1 SQVTM, CDR2 ANQGSEA. Trimming at V came to 1 base and at J to 2 bases, leaving 4 bases not matched to a gene. There are 14 residues in the CDR3. CDR3 sequence (DNA): TGCAGCGTTGAAGGACCGACAGGGAACTATGGCTACACCTTC. This encodes CSVEGPTGNYGYTF.

The rearrangement joins TRBV19 to TRBJ2-5, with D possibly TRBD2 on 5 matching bases. Germline V CDR1 and CDR2: LNHDA, SQIVND (reference sequence). The CDR3 consists of 16 residues. V lost 5 bases, J lost 4 bases, and 20 bases lay in between. For the CDR3, the DNA is TGTGCCAGTAGTTCCTTTGGCCGGGGTATAGGAGAGACCCAGTACTTC. This sequence encodes CASSSFGRGIGETQYF.

The V call is TRBV9, the J call TRBJ1-2; D gene uncertain. In germline, CDR1 is SGDLS, CDR2 YYNGEE. V lost 0 bases and J lost 4, with 7 bases in between. This CDR3 comprises 13 residues. The CDR3 sequence is CASSVVQAYGYTF. The CDR3 DNA sequence: TGTGCCAGCAGCGTAGTTCAGGCCTATGGCTACACCTTC.

The rearrangement joins TRBV12-5 to TRBJ1-1; perhaps TRBD1 as D (5 bases). Germline V CDR1 and CDR2: LGHNT, FRNRAP. The germline V and J ends were trimmed by 2 bases and 5 bases, with 12 bases remaining between them. The CDR3 is made up of 14 amino acids. The CDR3 spells CASGLYSGGTEAFF. In DNA, the CDR3 is TGTGCTAGTGGTTTGTACTCTGGGGGGACTGAAGCTTTCTTT.

The chain couples TRBV7-9 to TRBJ1-2, with 7 bases fitting TRBD1. In germline, CDR1 is SEHNR, CDR2 FQNEAQ (reference sequence). The CDR3 runs to 13 residues. V gave up 5 bases and J gave up 4 bases; unmatched junction bases: 4. Here the CDR3 reads CASSKTGSYGYTF. CDR3 coding DNA: TGTGCCAGCAGCAAGACAGGGTCCTATGGCTACACCTTC.

The chain has TRBV7-2 and TRBJ2-2; 11 nucleotides line up with TRBD2. This CDR3 spans 16 amino acids. After removal of 5 bases from V and 4 bases from J, the junction contained 6 bases not matched to a gene. Germline lookup yields CDR1 SGHTA and CDR2 FQGNSA. This chain's CDR3 is CASSLSGGVSTGELFF. The CDR3 DNA is TGTGCCAGCAGCCTTAGCGGGGGGGTTTCCACCGGGGAGCTGTTTTTT.

J is TRBJ2-3 and V is TRBV7-8, with D possibly TRBD2 on 6 matching bases. V was clipped by 4 bases and J by 4 bases, with 15 bases between them. The V gene's germline CDR1 is SGHVS and CDR2 FQNEAQ. The CDR3 has 15 amino acids. DNA for the CDR3: TGTGCCAGCAGCTCGGCCTTAGCGGAGGCAGATACGCAGTATTTT. Translated: CASSSALAEADTQYF.

The J gene is TRBJ1-1, the V gene TRBV20-1; perhaps TRBD1 as D (5 bases). CDR1 is DFQATT, CDR2 SNEGSKA, per germline (reference sequence). The length of the CDR3 is 11 residues. V lost 6 bases and J lost 5, with 10 bases in between. The CDR3: CSADAGTEAFF. CDR3 coding DNA: TGCAGTGCCGACGCAGGGACTGAAGCTTTCTTT.